Given below is one T cell receptor beta chain in context. The sample is drawn from a study of CD8 T cells in Susac syndrome. CDR1 MGHRA and CDR2 YSYEKL come from the germline V gene. The V and J ends lost 0 bases and 2 bases respectively, with 8 bases between them. This CDR3 has 15 amino acids. Reverse transcription of about 0.5 to 1 ug RNA was carried out with random hexamers. An immunoSEQ multiplex PCR amplified TCR beta CDR3 over 54 Vbeta and 13 Jbeta. In TCRdb, the immunoSEQ multiplex PCR reads were re-called with MiXCR into one record per CDR3 protein. The sample comprises more than 200,000 distinct CDR3 sequences, roughly 92% of which are singletons, and about 0.15% rests with the top ten.

What was sequenced was CD8+ T cells from PBMCs. This TCR was recovered from a human donor with multiple sclerosis. The chain employs TRBV4-1 and TRBJ2-1, with D perhaps matching TRBD2 (6 bases). CDR3 region: CASSQDRGAYNEQFF. The CDR3 DNA reads as TGCGCCAGCAGCCAAGATCGCGGGGCCTACAATGAGCAGTTCTTC.